This TCR beta chain was found in a study of Graves' ophthalmopathy and Graves' hyperthyroidism. Study-wide findings and caveats: Ophthalmopathy and stable hyperthyroidism were discriminated by a 13-signature model, with over 85% sensitivity and about 82% specificity. The model forecast ophthalmopathy progression, reaching under 71% sensitivity and about 75% specificity.

Other autoimmune diseases, uncontrolled infections, pregnancy or lactation led to the exclusion of patients. Trimming took 2 bases from V and 9 from J; bases not matched to a gene: 12. The CDR3 length is 15 residues. Germline V gene data show CDR1 as SGHVS and CDR2 as FNYEAQ. As the template, RNA transcripts were used to amplify TCR beta CDR3 regions. RT-PCR in the first round used HTBI primers; a second-round multiplex PCR followed. TCRdb reprocessed the multiplex PCR reads with MiXCR, giving one entry per CDR3 protein. The sample has 500,000 to 800,000 distinct CDR3 sequences; more than 40% are singletons. In regard to this clonotype: Its antigen remains unknown.

This chain uses TRBV7-6 with TRBJ2-5, with 7 bases identical to TRBD2. Source material: peripheral blood. The sequence was collected from an adult man with Graves' ophthalmopathy. The CDR3 nucleotides read TGTGCCAGCAGCTTACTAAGCGGGGCGCATCAGCCCCAGTACTTC. This translates into CASSLLSGAHQPQYF.